Below, 2 T cell receptor beta chains from the same sample are listed, as sequenced in a study of T cell changes during pregnancy in multiple sclerosis (dated by TCRdb to about 2019). Library method: the immunoSEQ multiplex PCR assay. In its TCRdb copy, this immuneACCESS table keeps in-frame sequences only and misses some clones. Where compared with another copy, unresolved V genes explain less than half of these, and the others have no known cause. This sample holds approximately 88,000 clones; approximately 92% were observed only once. The ten most abundant clones make up approximately 2.6% of the sample. The sequencing here drew on peripheral blood, taken in the first trimester of pregnancy. These TCRs come from a female donor with multiple sclerosis, enrolled in a pregnancy study.

The chain combines TRBV11-2 with TRBJ2-7, with D perhaps TRBD1 (6 bases). Germline-derived CDR1 and CDR2 are SGHAT and FQNNGV. The CDR3 sequence is 15 residues long. V was clipped by 5 bases and J by 3 bases, with 17 bases between them. CDR3 nucleotides: TGTGCCAGCAGCCTTCAGGGGTTATCGGGCTACGAGCAGTACTTC. This gives the protein CASSLQGLSGYEQYF.

The gene calls are TRBV28 and TRBJ2-7; 10 nucleotides agree with TRBD1. The CDR3 covers 15 residues. Germline CDR1 reads MDHEN; CDR2 reads SYDVKM. The V and J ends lost 6 bases and 3 bases, in that order; junction bases with no gene match: 8. The chain's CDR3 is CASSRQGAPRYEQYF. The CDR3 nucleotides read TGTGCCAGCAGCAGACAGGGGGCCCCACGCTACGAGCAGTACTTC.